This TCR beta chain was obtained from a study of T cell responses to AZD1222 COVID-19 vaccine. Study findings and constraints: Nearly half of spike-specific TCRs reportedly target unmutated variant regions. The repertoires were collected only after the peak T cell response.

J was trimmed by 3 bases and V by 0 bases; bases with no gene match: 6. The germline gives CDR1 SGHRS, CDR2 YFSETQ. The CDR3 is 15 residues long. Profiled with immunoSEQ multiplex PCR; TCRdb holds only in-frame clones, not every one. The sample has over 100,000 clones; 75% to 90% are singletons. In regard to this clone: Its specificity is unknown.

The TCR comes from an adult in good health. The sample here was peripheral blood, taken on day 0 of AZD1222 vaccination. V usage is TRBV5-1 and J usage is TRBJ2-7; 7 bases are a match to TRBD2. This chain's CDR3 is CASSLERGSNYEQYF. The DNA for the CDR3 is TGCGCCAGCAGCTTGGAGCGGGGATCTAACTACGAGCAGTACTTC.